This T cell receptor beta chain comes out of a study of blood T cell repertoires in COVID-19. A single count supports this clone. Using immunoSEQ multiplex PCR, the repertoire was profiled, and TCRdb retains in-frame clones only, with some absent. The sample holds some 110,000 clones, about 79% seen once. The V and J ends lost 1 base and 1 base respectively, with 9 bases between them. Germline V gene data show CDR1 as SEHNR and CDR2 as FQNEAQ (reference sequence). CDR3 length equals 15 residues. This TCR was sampled from a man aged 80 or over with COVID-19, enrolled during active disease. The specimen sequenced was peripheral blood. The genes are TRBV7-9 and TRBJ2-3; D call uncertain. The CDR3 DNA reads as TGTGCCAGCAGCTTAGGGTTAGGAGGCACAGATACGCAGTATTTT. Encoded protein: CASSLGLGGTDTQYF.